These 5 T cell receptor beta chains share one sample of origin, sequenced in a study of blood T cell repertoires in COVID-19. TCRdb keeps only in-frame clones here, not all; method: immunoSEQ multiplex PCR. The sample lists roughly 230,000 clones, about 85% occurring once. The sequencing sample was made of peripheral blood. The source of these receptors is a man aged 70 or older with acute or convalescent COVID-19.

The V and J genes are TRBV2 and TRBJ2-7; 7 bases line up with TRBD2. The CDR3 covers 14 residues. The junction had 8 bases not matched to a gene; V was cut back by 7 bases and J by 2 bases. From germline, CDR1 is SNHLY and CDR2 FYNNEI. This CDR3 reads CASTGGYVAYEQYF. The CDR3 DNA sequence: TGTGCCAGCACCGGGGGGTATGTGGCCTACGAGCAGTACTTC.

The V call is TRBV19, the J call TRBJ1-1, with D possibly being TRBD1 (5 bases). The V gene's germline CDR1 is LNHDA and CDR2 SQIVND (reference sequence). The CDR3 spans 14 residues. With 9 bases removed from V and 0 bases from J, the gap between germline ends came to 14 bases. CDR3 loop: CASSRRGMNTEAFF. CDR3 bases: TGTGCCAGCTCGCGCCGGGGGATGAACACTGAAGCTTTCTTT.

The CDR3 region is CASSLGRGPEAFF. In nucleotides, the CDR3 is TGTGCCAGCAGCTTAGGCAGGGGCCCTGAAGCTTTCTTT. The chain recombines TRBV7-2 with TRBJ1-1; TRBD1 might be the D (6 bases). Per germline, CDR1 SGHTA and CDR2 FQGNSA. V was clipped by 1 base and J by 6 bases, with 9 bases between them. The CDR3 has 13 residues.

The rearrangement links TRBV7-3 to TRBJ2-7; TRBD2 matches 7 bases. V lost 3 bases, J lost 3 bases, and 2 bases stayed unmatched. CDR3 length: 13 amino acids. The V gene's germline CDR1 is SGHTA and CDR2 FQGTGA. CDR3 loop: CASSFGGSYEQYF. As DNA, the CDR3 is TGTGCCAGCAGCTTCGGCGGGAGCTACGAGCAGTACTTC.

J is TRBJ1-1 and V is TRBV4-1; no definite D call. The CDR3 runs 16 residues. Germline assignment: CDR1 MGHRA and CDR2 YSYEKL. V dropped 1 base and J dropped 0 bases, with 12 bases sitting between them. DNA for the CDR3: TGCGCCAGCAGCCAAGTGGGCAGCCCTATGAACACTGAAGCTTTCTTT. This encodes CASSQVGSPMNTEAFF.